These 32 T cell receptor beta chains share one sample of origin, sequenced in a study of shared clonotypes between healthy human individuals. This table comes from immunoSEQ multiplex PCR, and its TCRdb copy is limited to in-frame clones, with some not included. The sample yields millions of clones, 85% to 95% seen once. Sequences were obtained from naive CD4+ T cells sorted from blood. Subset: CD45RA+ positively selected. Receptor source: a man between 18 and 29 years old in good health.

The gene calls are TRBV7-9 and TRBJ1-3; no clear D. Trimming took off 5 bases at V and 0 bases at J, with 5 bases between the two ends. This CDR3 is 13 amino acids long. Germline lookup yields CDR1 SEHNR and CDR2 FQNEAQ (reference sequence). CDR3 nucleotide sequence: TGTGCCAGCAGCGGGTACTCTGGAAACACCATATATTTT. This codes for CASSGYSGNTIYF.

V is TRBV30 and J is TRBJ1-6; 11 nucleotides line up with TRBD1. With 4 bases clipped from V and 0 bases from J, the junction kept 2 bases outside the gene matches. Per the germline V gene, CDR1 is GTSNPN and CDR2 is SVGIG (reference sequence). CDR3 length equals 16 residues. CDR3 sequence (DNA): TGTGCCTGGACGGGGACAGGGGGCTCCTATAATTCACCCCTCCACTTT. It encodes CAWTGTGGSYNSPLHF.

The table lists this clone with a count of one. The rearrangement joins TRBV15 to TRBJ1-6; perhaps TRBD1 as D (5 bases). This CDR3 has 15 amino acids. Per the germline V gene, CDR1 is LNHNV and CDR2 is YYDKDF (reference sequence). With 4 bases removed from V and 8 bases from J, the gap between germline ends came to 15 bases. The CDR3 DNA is TGTGCCACCAGCACCGGCGGAGAGGGGTATTCACCCCTCCACTTT. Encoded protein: CATSTGGEGYSPLHF.

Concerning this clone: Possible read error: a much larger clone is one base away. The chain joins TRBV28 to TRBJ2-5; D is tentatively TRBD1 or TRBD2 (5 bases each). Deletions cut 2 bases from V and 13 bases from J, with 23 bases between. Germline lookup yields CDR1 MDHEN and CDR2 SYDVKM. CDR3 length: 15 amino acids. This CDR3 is CASSLATGPIYERYF. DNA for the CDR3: TGTGCCAGCAGTTTAGCGACGGGGCCCATTTACGAGCGGTACTTC.

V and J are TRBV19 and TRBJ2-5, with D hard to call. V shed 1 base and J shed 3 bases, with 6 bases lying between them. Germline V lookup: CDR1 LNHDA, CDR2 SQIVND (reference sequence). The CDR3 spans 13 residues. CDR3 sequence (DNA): TGTGCCAGTAGTATAGTCTATGAAGAGACCCAGTACTTC. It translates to CASSIVYEETQYF.

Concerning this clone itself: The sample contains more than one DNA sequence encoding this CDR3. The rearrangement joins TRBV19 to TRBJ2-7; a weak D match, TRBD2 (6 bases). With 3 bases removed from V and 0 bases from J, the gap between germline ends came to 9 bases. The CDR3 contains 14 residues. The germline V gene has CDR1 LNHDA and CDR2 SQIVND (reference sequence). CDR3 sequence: CASSIAGSSYEQYF. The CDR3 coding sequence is TGTGCCAGTAGTATCGCGGGAAGCTCCTACGAGCAGTACTTC.

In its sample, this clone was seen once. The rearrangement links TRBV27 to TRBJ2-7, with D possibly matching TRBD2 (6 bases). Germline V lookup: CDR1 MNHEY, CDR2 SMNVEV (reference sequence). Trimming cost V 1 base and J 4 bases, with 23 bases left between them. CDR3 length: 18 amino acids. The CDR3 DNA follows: TGTGCCAGCAGTTTATGGATGGGGTCGGGGCAAGGACTATACGAGCAGTACTTC. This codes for CASSLWMGSGQGLYEQYF.

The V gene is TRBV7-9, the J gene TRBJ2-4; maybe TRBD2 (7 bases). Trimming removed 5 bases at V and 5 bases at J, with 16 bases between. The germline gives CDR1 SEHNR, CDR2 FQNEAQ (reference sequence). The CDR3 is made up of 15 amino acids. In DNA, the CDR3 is TGTGCCAGCAGCAGGGGGGGCCCCCGAGAAAACATTCAGTACTTC. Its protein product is CASSRGGPRENIQYF.

The CDR3 loop reads CASSPPDRLNSPLHF. In nucleotides, the CDR3 is TGTGCCAGCAGTCCCCCAGACAGGCTCAATTCACCCCTCCACTTT. The V gene is TRBV28, the J gene TRBJ1-6, with D perhaps TRBD1 (6 bases). CDR3 length: 15 amino acids. Germline CDR1 reads MDHEN; CDR2 reads SYDVKM. Between the trimmed V and J ends, which lost 5 bases and 7 bases, there was a span of 15 bases.

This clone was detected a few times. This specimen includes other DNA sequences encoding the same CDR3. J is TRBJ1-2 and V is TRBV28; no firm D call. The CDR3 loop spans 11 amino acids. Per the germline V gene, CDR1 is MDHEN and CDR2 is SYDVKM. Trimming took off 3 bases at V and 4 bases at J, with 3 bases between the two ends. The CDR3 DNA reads TGTGCCAGCAGTTTCGGCTATGGCTACACCTTC. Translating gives CASSFGYGYTF.

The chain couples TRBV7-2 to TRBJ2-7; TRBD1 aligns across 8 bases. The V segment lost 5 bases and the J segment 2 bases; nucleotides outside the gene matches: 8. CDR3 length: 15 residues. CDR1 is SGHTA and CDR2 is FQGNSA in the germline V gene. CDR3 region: CASSEGTGNTYEQYF. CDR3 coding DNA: TGTGCCAGCAGCGAAGGGACAGGAAACACCTACGAGCAGTACTTC. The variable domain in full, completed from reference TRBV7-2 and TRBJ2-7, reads GAGVSQSPSNKVTEKGKDVELRCDPISGHTALYWYRQSLGQGLEFLIYFQGNSAPDKSGLPSDRFSAERTGGSVSTLTIQRTQQEDSAVYLCASSEGTGNTYEQYFGPGTRLTVT.

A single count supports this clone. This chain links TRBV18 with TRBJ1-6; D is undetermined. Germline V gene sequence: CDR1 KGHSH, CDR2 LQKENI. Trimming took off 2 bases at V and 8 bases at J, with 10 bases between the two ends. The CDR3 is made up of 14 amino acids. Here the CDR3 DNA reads TGTGCCAGCTCACCAACACAGCTCGATTCACCCCTCCACTTT. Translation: CASSPTQLDSPLHF.

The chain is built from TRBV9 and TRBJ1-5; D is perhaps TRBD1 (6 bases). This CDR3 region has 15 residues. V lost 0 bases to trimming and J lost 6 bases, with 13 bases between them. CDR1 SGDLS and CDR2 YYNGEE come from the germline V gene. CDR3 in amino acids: CASSVGEGGPQPQHF. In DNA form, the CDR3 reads TGTGCCAGCAGCGTAGGAGAGGGGGGCCCTCAGCCCCAGCATTTT.

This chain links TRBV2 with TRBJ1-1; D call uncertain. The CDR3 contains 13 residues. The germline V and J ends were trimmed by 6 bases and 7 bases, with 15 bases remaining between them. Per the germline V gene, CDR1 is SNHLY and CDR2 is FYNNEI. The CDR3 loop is CASRAGRMSEAFF. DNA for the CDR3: TGTGCCAGCAGGGCTGGACGGATGAGTGAAGCTTTCTTT.

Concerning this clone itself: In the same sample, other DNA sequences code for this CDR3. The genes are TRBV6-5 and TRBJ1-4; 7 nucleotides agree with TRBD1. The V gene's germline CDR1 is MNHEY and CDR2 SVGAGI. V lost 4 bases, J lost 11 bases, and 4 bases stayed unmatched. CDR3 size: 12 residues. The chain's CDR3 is CASSFKTGKLFF. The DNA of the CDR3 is TGTGCCAGCAGTTTCAAGACAGGGAAACTGTTTTTT.

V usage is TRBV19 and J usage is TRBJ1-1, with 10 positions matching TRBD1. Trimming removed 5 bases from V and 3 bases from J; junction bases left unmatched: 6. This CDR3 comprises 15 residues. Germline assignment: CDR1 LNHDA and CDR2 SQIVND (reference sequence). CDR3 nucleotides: TGTGCCAGTAGTTACTCAGGACAGGGGGACACTGAAGCTTTCTTT. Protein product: CASSYSGQGDTEAFF.

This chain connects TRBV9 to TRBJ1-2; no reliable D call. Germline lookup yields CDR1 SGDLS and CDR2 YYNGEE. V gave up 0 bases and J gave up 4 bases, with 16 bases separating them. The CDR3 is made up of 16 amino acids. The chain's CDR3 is CASSVEVQAASYGYTF. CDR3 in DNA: TGTGCCAGCAGCGTAGAAGTGCAGGCCGCGTCCTATGGCTACACCTTC. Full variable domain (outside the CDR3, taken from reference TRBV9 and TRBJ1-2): DSGVTQTPKHLITATGQRVTLRCSPRSGDLSVYWYQQSLDQGLQFLIQYYNGEERAKGNILERFSAQQFPDLHSELNLSSLELGDSALYFCASSVEVQAASYGYTFGSGTRLTVV.

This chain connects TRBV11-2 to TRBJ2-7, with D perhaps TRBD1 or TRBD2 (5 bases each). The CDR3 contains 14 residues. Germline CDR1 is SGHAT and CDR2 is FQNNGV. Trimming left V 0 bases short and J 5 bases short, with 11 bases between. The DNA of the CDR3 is TGTGCCAGCAGCTTAGACCCGGGACCAAACGAGCAGTACTTC. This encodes CASSLDPGPNEQYF.

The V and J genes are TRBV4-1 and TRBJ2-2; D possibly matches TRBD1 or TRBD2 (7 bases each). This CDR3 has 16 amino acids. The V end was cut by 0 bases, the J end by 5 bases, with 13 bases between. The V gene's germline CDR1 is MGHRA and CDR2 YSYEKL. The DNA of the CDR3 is TGCGCCAGCAGCCAAGAGGGAGGGGGCTGGACCGGGGAGCTGTTTTTT. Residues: CASSQEGGGWTGELFF.

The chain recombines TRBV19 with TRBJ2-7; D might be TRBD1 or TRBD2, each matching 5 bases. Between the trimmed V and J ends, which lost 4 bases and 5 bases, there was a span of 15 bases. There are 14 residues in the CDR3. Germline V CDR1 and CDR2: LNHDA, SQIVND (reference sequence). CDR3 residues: CASSSTGTVHEQYF. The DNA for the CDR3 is TGTGCCAGTAGTAGCACTGGGACGGTCCACGAGCAGTACTTC.

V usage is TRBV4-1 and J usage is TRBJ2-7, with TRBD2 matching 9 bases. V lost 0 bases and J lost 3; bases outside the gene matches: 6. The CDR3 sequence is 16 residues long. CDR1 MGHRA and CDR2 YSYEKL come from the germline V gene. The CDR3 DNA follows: TGCGCCAGCAGCCAAGAAAGGGCTAGCGGGGTCTACGAGCAGTACTTC. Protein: CASSQERASGVYEQYF.

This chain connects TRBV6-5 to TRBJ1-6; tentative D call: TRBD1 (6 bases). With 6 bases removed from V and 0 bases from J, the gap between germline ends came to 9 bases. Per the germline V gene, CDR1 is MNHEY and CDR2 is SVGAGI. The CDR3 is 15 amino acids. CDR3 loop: CASRPQGSYNSPLHF. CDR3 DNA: TGTGCCAGCAGGCCACAGGGCTCCTATAATTCACCCCTCCACTTT.

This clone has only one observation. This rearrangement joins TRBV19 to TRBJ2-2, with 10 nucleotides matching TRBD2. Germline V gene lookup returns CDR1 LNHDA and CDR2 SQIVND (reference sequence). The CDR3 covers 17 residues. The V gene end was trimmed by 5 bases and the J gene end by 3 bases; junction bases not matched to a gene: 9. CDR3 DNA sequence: TGTGCCAGTAGTCGTTTAGGACTAGCGGATTACACCGGGGAGCTGTTTTTT. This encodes CASSRLGLADYTGELFF.

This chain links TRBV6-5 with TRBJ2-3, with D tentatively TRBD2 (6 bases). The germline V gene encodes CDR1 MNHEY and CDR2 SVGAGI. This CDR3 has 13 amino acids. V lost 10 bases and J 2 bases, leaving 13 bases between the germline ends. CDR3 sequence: CATWRAATDTQYF. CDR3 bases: TGTGCCACCTGGAGGGCCGCCACAGATACGCAGTATTTT.

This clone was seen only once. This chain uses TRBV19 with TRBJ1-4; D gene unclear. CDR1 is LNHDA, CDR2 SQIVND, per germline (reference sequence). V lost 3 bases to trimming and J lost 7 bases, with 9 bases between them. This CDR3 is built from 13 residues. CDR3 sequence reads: CASSMWLSEKLFF. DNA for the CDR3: TGTGCCAGTAGTATGTGGTTAAGTGAAAAACTGTTTTTT.

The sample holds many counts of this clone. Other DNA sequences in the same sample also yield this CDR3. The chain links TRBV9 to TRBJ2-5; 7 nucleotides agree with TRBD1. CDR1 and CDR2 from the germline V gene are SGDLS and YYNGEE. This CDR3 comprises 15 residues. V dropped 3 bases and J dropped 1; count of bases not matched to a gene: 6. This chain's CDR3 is CASSARDSAQETQYF. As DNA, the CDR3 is TGTGCCAGCAGCGCACGGGACAGCGCCCAAGAGACCCAGTACTTC.

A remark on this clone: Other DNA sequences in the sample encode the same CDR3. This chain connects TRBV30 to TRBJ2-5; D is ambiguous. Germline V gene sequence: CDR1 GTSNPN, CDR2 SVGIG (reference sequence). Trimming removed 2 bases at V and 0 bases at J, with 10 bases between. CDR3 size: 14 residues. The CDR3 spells CAWSLGGNQETQYF. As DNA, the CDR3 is TGTGCCTGGAGTTTGGGCGGAAACCAAGAGACCCAGTACTTC.

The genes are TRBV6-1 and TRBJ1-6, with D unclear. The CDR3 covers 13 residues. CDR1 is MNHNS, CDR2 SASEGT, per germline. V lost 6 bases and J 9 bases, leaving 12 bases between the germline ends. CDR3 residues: CASRDQNFSPLHF. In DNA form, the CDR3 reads TGTGCCAGCAGGGATCAGAATTTTTCACCCCTCCACTTT.

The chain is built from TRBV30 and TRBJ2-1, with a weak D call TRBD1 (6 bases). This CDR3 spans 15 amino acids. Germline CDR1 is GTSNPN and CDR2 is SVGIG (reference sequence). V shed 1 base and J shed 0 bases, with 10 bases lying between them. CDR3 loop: CAWSGGQSSYNEQFF. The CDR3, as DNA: TGTGCCTGGAGTGGGGGGCAGAGCTCCTACAATGAGCAGTTCTTC.

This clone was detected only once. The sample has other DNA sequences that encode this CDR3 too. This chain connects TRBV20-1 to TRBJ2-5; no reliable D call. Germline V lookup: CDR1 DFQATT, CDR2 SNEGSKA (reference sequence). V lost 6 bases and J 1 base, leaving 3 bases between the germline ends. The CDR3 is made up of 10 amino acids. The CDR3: CSATQETQYF. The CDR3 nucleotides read TGCAGTGCAACCCAAGAGACCCAGTACTTC.

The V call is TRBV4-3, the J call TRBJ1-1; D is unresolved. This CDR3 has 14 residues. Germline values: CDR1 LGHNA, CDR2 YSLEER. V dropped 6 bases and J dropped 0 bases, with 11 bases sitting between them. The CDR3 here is CASRLGTLNTEAFF. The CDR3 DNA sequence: TGCGCCAGCAGACTGGGCACCTTGAACACTGAAGCTTTCTTT.

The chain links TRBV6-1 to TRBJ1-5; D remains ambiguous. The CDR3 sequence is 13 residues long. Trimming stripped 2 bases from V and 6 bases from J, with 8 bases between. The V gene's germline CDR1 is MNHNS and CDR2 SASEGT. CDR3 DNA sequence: TGTGCCAGCAGTGAAACACTAGGTCAGCCCCAGCATTTT. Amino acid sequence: CASSETLGQPQHF.